The next 22 T cell receptor beta chains were all read from a single sample in a study of cytomegalovirus exposure and HLA in healthy donors. TCRdb's table, derived via immunoSEQ multiplex PCR, lists solely in-frame clones and lacks some. There are 250,000 to 400,000 clones in the sample; approximately 88% occur only once, and around 0.88% lies in the top ten. Source material: PBMCs. The receptors shown here come from a man aged 25-45 years in good health and CMV-seronegative.

The CDR3 spells CASSRTGVTRGATYEQYF. The CDR3 DNA reads as TGTGCCAGCAGTCGGACAGGGGTTACCCGCGGGGCGACCTACGAGCAGTACTTC. The chain couples TRBV28 to TRBJ2-7; TRBD1 agrees at 9 bases. Trimming at V came to 5 bases and at J to 2 bases, leaving 16 bases not matched to a gene. Per germline, CDR1 MDHEN and CDR2 SYDVKM. This CDR3 spans 18 amino acids.

J is TRBJ1-1 and V is TRBV6-5; D is unresolved. The CDR3 is 11 amino acids. V was shortened by 4 bases and J by 5 bases, with 5 bases between the two germline ends. Germline loops: CDR1 MNHEY, CDR2 SVGAGI. Written as DNA, the CDR3 is TGTGCCAGCAGTTCCGGGACTGAAGCTTTCTTT. Amino acids: CASSSGTEAFF.

CDR3 sequence (DNA): TGTGCCACCAGCAGAGATATAACAGCACCAAATTCACCCCTCCACTTT. Translating it yields CATSRDITAPNSPLHF. The chain employs TRBV15 and TRBJ1-6; no reliable D call. The V end lost 0 bases, the J end lost 7 bases, and 13 bases lay between the germline ends. In germline, CDR1 is LNHNV, CDR2 YYDKDF (reference sequence). This CDR3 spans 16 amino acids. The full variable domain, its missing parts supplied by reference TRBV15 and TRBJ1-6, is DAMVIQNPRYQVTQFGKPVTLSCSQTLNHNVMYWYQQKSSQAPKLLFHYYDKDFNNEADTPDNFQSRRPNTSFCFLDIRSPGLGDTAMYLCATSRDITAPNSPLHFGNGTRLTVT.

This sequence joins TRBV18 and TRBJ2-1; 9 bases fit TRBD1. Germline CDR1 reads KGHSH; CDR2 reads LQKENI. Trimming removed 9 bases from V and 10 bases from J; junction bases left unmatched: 10. The CDR3 sequence is 13 residues long. The CDR3 sequence is CASLRDRAEEQFF. The CDR3, as DNA: TGTGCCAGTCTCCGGGACAGGGCCGAGGAGCAGTTCTTC. Based on the CDR3 plus reference TRBV18 and TRBJ2-1, the full variable domain is NAGVMQNPRHLVRRRGQEARLRCSPMKGHSHVYWYRQLPEEGLKFMVYLQKENIIDESGMPKERFSAEFPKEGPSILRIQQVVRGDSAAYFCASLRDRAEEQFFGPGTRLTVL.

The V call is TRBV7-8, the J call TRBJ1-2; TRBD1 is a possible D gene (5 bases). The V and J ends lost 5 bases and 3 bases respectively, with 10 bases between them. Germline lookup yields CDR1 SGHVS and CDR2 FQNEAQ. The CDR3 has 13 amino acids. CDR3 residues: CASSSRVHYGYTF. The CDR3 bases are TGTGCCAGCAGCAGCAGGGTTCACTATGGCTACACCTTC. The variable domain in full, completed from reference TRBV7-8 and TRBJ1-2, reads GAGVSQSPRYKVAKRGQDVALRCDPISGHVSLFWYQQALGQGPEFLTYFQNEAQLDKSGLPSDRFFAERPEGSVSTLKIQRTQQEDSAVYLCASSSRVHYGYTFGSGTRLTVV.

The rearrangement uses TRBV6-5 and TRBJ1-1; TRBD1 agrees at 11 bases. Trimming took 4 bases from V and 6 from J; bases not matched to a gene: 7. This CDR3 has 15 amino acids. Germline CDR1 reads MNHEY; CDR2 reads SVGAGI. The chain's CDR3 is CASSFSDRGLAEAFF. As DNA, the CDR3 is TGTGCCAGCAGTTTCTCGGACAGGGGGCTCGCTGAAGCTTTCTTT.

The chain employs TRBV7-9 and TRBJ2-7, with D maybe TRBD1 (5 bases). There are 13 residues in the CDR3. Trimming took 1 base from V and 5 from J, leaving 9 bases between them. Germline V lookup: CDR1 SEHNR, CDR2 FQNEAQ (reference sequence). Written as DNA, the CDR3 is TGTGCCAGCAGCTTAGTAGGCAGGGACGAGCAGTACTTC. Translated: CASSLVGRDEQYF.

The chain uses TRBV7-6 and TRBJ2-2; D might be TRBD2 (6 bases). CDR1 and CDR2 from the germline V gene are SGHVS and FNYEAQ. The CDR3 covers 14 residues. Trimming stripped 7 bases from V and 3 bases from J, with 12 bases between. The CDR3 sequence: CASTLWEDTGELFF. The DNA of the CDR3 is TGTGCCAGCACCCTTTGGGAGGACACCGGGGAGCTGTTTTTT.

This rearrangement joins TRBV18 to TRBJ1-2; D might be TRBD1 (6 bases). The V gene's germline CDR1 is KGHSH and CDR2 LQKENI. This CDR3 has 12 residues. The V gene lost 1 base and the J gene lost 9 bases, with 9 bases spanning the gap. CDR3 sequence reads: CASSPRGQSYTF. The CDR3, as DNA: TGTGCCAGCTCACCACGAGGACAGAGCTACACCTTC.

The V and J genes are TRBV29-1 and TRBJ1-2; the D is unclear. The CDR3 sequence is 14 residues long. CDR1 is SQVTM, CDR2 ANQGSEA, per germline. V was pared by 7 bases and J by 4 bases, with 19 bases between. The CDR3 spells CSARIVDLSYGYTF. Here the CDR3 DNA reads TGCAGCGCCCGTATCGTAGATTTGAGCTATGGCTACACCTTC.

The chain combines TRBV6-1 with TRBJ2-7, with D maybe TRBD1 (5 bases). The V gene's germline CDR1 is MNHNS and CDR2 SASEGT. CDR3 length: 16 amino acids. The V end lost 2 bases, the J end lost 4 bases, and 18 bases lay between the germline ends. The CDR3 is CASSEQGTALGYEQYF. The CDR3 bases are TGTGCCAGCAGTGAACAGGGAACCGCGTTGGGGTACGAGCAGTACTTC.

The chain uses TRBV6-5 and TRBJ2-6; D gene ambiguous. Trimming stripped 7 bases from V and 4 bases from J, with 5 bases between. Germline V gene sequence: CDR1 MNHEY, CDR2 SVGAGI. This CDR3 comprises 12 residues. The CDR3 DNA sequence: TGTGCCAGCAACACCGGGGCCAACGTCCTGACTTTC. Translated, it gives CASNTGANVLTF.

The CDR3: CASSYEGVGTEAFF. The CDR3 nucleotides read TGTGCCAGCAGTTACGAAGGGGTCGGGACTGAAGCTTTCTTT. This chain joins TRBV6-5 and TRBJ1-1; tentatively, D is TRBD1 (5 bases). Germline CDR1 and CDR2: MNHEY and SVGAGI. The CDR3 is made up of 14 amino acids. Trimming shortened V by 2 bases and J by 5 bases, and 12 bases separated the two germline ends.

The chain combines TRBV4-2 with TRBJ2-1; 11 bases line up with TRBD2. The CDR3 is made up of 15 amino acids. CDR1 LGHNA and CDR2 YNFKEQ come from the germline V gene. With V trimmed by 2 bases and J by 7 bases, 4 bases remained unmatched. In nucleotides, the CDR3 is TGTGCCAGCAGCCAAATAGGGACTAGCGGAAATGAGCAGTTCTTC. Translation gives CASSQIGTSGNEQFF.

The rearrangement uses TRBV6-5 and TRBJ2-7; D call uncertain. V was cut by 2 bases and J by 4 bases, with 9 bases left in between. The CDR3 extends over 13 amino acids. Looked up from germline, CDR1 is MNHEY and CDR2 is SVGAGI. DNA of the CDR3: TGTGCCAGCAGTTACCACAGCTTATACGAGCAGTACTTC. It translates to CASSYHSLYEQYF.

This chain's CDR3 is CASSGGLAYEQFF. The CDR3 DNA reads as TGTGCCAGCAGCGGTGGACTAGCCTATGAGCAGTTCTTC. The chain has TRBV5-6 and TRBJ2-1; 8 nucleotides match TRBD2. The V and J ends lost 4 bases and 8 bases, in that order; junction bases with no gene match: 5. The CDR3 sequence is 13 residues long. Germline V gene data show CDR1 as SGHDT and CDR2 as YYEEEE.

V usage is TRBV5-4 and J usage is TRBJ1-1, with 9 bases identical to TRBD1. J lost 0 bases, V lost 3 bases, and 9 bases had no gene match. The CDR3 sequence is 17 residues long. The V gene's germline CDR1 is SGHNT and CDR2 YYREEE (reference sequence). This CDR3 is CASSSLKRQGVNTEAFF. The CDR3 DNA reads as TGTGCCAGCAGCTCCCTAAAACGACAGGGGGTGAACACTGAAGCTTTCTTT.

This chain joins TRBV2 and TRBJ2-7; TRBD1 is a possible D gene (6 bases). There are 16 residues in the CDR3. V was clipped by 3 bases and J by 1 base, with 16 bases between them. Germline assignment: CDR1 SNHLY and CDR2 FYNNEI. The CDR3 nucleotides are TGTGCCAGCAGTGAGCAGGGGCCGTCATTGTCCTACGAGCAGTACTTC. Translated: CASSEQGPSLSYEQYF.

The rearrangement links TRBV19 to TRBJ1-2; D might be TRBD1 (5 bases). The CDR3 is 11 residues long. V lost 6 bases, J lost 8 bases, and 10 bases lay in between. Germline V gene lookup returns CDR1 LNHDA and CDR2 SQIVND (reference sequence). The CDR3 region has the DNA TGTGCCAGTAGATCGGGGGAAGGCTACACCTTC. Residues: CASRSGEGYTF.

The V and J genes are TRBV4-1 and TRBJ2-3; 12 bases agree with TRBD2. V was clipped by 4 bases and J by 4 bases; unmatched bases: 6. This CDR3 contains 16 residues. Germline V gene data show CDR1 as MGHRA and CDR2 as YSYEKL. The CDR3 sequence: CASSRRTSGVSDTQYF. The CDR3 DNA is TGCGCCAGCAGCCGTCGGACTAGCGGGGTTTCAGATACGCAGTATTTT.

On this clone: The sample holds other DNA sequences that translate to the same CDR3. The chain has TRBV11-3 and TRBJ2-7; TRBD1 might be the D (5 bases). This CDR3 region has 12 residues. CDR1 and CDR2 (germline): SGHNT, YENEEA. The V and J ends lost 4 bases and 3 bases respectively, with 7 bases between them. The CDR3 DNA is TGTGCCAGCAGCTCTCAGGGCTACGAGCAGTACTTC. Amino acids: CASSSQGYEQYF.

CDR3 protein: CASRKPGQGDQPQHF. CDR3 in DNA: TGTGCCAGCAGGAAACCGGGACAGGGTGATCAGCCCCAGCATTTT. The V and J genes are TRBV6-6 and TRBJ1-5; 9 positions match TRBD1. Germline CDR1 and CDR2: MNHNY and SVGAGI (reference sequence). V dropped 6 bases and J dropped 5; count of bases not matched to a gene: 8. The CDR3 extends over 15 amino acids.